This T cell receptor (beta chain) derives from a study of immune cell composition in non-small cell lung cancer. Study details: Histologic subtype was mainly adenocarcinoma or squamous cell carcinoma.

Study-wide results and limits: Lung adenocarcinomas had lower top 10 clone scores and clonality than squamous tumours.

V was clipped by 3 bases and J by 3 bases, with 6 bases between them. The CDR3 totals 13 residues. CDR1 KGHSH and CDR2 LQKENI come from the germline V gene. The method was immunoSEQ multiplex PCR; TCRdb's version includes in-frame clones alone and lacks a portion of them. The sample shows 14,000 to 15,000 clones, 55% to 75% of them seen only once. DNA was extracted from unsorted cell suspensions stored frozen. With respect to this clone: Its target is unknown.

V and J are TRBV18 and TRBJ1-3; D call uncertain. The clonotype comes from a human donor with non-small cell lung cancer. Sequencing was carried out using lung tumor tissue. The CDR3 sequence: CASSPPGGNTIYF. As DNA, the CDR3 is TGTGCCAGCTCACCGCCCGGTGGAAACACCATATATTTT.